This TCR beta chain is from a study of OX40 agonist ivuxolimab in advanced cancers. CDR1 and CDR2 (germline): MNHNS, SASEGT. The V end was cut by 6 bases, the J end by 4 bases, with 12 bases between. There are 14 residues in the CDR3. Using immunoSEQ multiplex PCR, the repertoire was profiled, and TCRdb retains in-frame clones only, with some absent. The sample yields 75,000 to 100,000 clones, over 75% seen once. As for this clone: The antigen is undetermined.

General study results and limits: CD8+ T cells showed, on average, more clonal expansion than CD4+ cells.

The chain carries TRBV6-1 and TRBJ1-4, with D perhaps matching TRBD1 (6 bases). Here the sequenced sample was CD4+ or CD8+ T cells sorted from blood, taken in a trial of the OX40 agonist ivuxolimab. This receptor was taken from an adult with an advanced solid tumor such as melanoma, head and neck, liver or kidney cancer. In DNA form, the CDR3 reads TGTGCCAGCAGCCCAGGGGCGGGTAATGAAAAACTGTTTTTT. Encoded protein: CASSPGAGNEKLFF.